This TCR beta chain was recorded in a study of blood T cell repertoires in COVID-19. Study information: Samples of COVID-19 (acute and convalescent) were obtained from the United States, Italy and Spain. Sources were T cells, B-cell-depleted T cells, or PBMCs; the material itself was cDNA or gDNA.

In its sample, this clone was seen many times. Clones were read by immunoSEQ multiplex PCR, and TCRdb kept only the in-frame ones, dropping some. The sample holds 200,000 to 250,000 clones; approximately 80% are singletons and the top ten take about 9.3%. The CDR3 has 16 residues. Germline V gene lookup returns CDR1 SGHNT and CDR2 YYREEE (reference sequence). The ends lost 5 bases at V and 1 base at J; junction bases unmatched: 8. Sequencing was done on a sample of PBMCs or T cells enriched from blood (not recorded which). The chain links TRBV5-4 to TRBJ2-2, with TRBD2 matching 7 bases. This TCR was sampled from a man aged 40-49 years who had recovered from COVID-19. CDR3 region: CASRNPGGVNTGELFF. The CDR3 DNA follows: TGTGCCAGCAGGAACCCGGGGGGTGTGAACACCGGGGAGCTGTTTTTT.